Below are 18 T cell receptor beta chains sequenced from a single sample in a study of post-analysis software for immune sequencing data. No antigen is known for these receptors. Overall study findings and caveats: Controls had lower frequencies than patients of about five TRBV segments, which included TRBV5-6, TRBV5-1 and TRBV20-1.

Unique molecular identifiers were carried by the TCR beta cDNA libraries. MiXCR, run by TCRdb on the PCR reads, gives a single entry per CDR3 protein. The data contain about half a million distinct CDR3 sequences, around a third of them singletons. Sequenced sample: blood. The receptor set was obtained from a girl aged 2-17 years with multiple sclerosis.

The CDR3 nucleotides are TGTGCCAGCAGCGCGGGACTAGCGGGGGTGTACGAGCAGTACTTC. It encodes CASSAGLAGVYEQYF. The chain carries TRBV5-5 and TRBJ2-7; TRBD2 aligns across 14 bases. The CDR3 extends over 15 amino acids. The junction had 4 bases not matched to a gene; V was cut back by 4 bases and J by 4 bases. CDR1 SGHKS and CDR2 YYEKEE come from the germline V gene (reference sequence).

In this sample, this clonotype turned up a few times. This chain uses TRBV5-1 with TRBJ2-5; 9 bases are a match to TRBD1. There are 13 residues in the CDR3. From germline, CDR1 is SGHRS and CDR2 YFSETQ. The ends lost 4 bases at V and 5 bases at J; junction bases unmatched: 3. CDR3 region: CASSVGTGETQYF. The CDR3 DNA reads as TGCGCCAGCAGCGTTGGGACAGGGGAGACCCAGTACTTC.

The rearrangement uses TRBV5-6 and TRBJ1-5; D is ambiguous. CDR1 SGHDT and CDR2 YYEEEE come from the germline V gene. V gave up 4 bases and J gave up 8 bases, with 16 bases separating them. There are 14 residues in the CDR3. Written as DNA, the CDR3 is TGTGCCAGCAGCCCCGGCGGGGAGCCGGAGCCCCAGCATTTT. Its translation: CASSPGGEPEPQHF. Complete variable domain (other parts from reference TRBV5-6 and TRBJ1-5): DAGVTQSPTHLIKTRGQQVTLRCSPKSGHDTVSWYQQALGQGPQFIFQYYEEEERQRGNFPDRFSGHQFPNYSSELNVNALLLGDSALYLCASSPGGEPEPQHFGDGTRLSIL.

DNA of the CDR3: TGTGCCAGCAGCTTAGTGCCAGCCAGGGGGACCCAGTACTTC. Amino acids: CASSLVPARGTQYF. This chain uses TRBV7-8 with TRBJ2-5; D may be TRBD1 (6 bases). The germline V gene encodes CDR1 SGHVS and CDR2 FQNEAQ. Trimming removed 1 base from V and 7 bases from J, with 13 bases in between. CDR3 length: 14 amino acids. Full variable domain (outside the CDR3, taken from reference TRBV7-8 and TRBJ2-5): GAGVSQSPRYKVAKRGQDVALRCDPISGHVSLFWYQQALGQGPEFLTYFQNEAQLDKSGLPSDRFFAERPEGSVSTLKIQRTQQEDSAVYLCASSLVPARGTQYFGPGTRLLVL.

This clonotype occurred a few times. This chain joins TRBV20-1 and TRBJ2-3, with 8 bases identical to TRBD1. The CDR3 length is 13 residues. Per germline, CDR1 DFQATT and CDR2 SNEGSKA (reference sequence). After removal of 3 bases from V and 6 bases from J, the junction contained 5 bases not matched to a gene. The CDR3 sequence is CSASWDRPDTQYF. In nucleotides, the CDR3 is TGCAGTGCTAGCTGGGACAGGCCGGATACGCAGTATTTT.

The V gene is TRBV5-1, the J gene TRBJ2-1; 9 bases align to TRBD2. The junction had 10 bases not matched to a gene; V was cut back by 4 bases and J by 8 bases. The CDR3 sequence is 15 residues long. Germline CDR1 SGHRS, CDR2 YFSETQ. CDR3 sequence: CASSKGLANGDEQFF. The CDR3 DNA is TGCGCCAGCAGCAAGGGACTAGCTAATGGGGATGAGCAGTTCTTC.

This clonotype has just a few counts. The rearrangement joins TRBV20-1 to TRBJ2-1; possible D gene TRBD2, 7 bases. V dropped 6 bases and J dropped 9 bases, with 21 bases sitting between them. The length of the CDR3 is 14 residues. The germline V gene encodes CDR1 DFQATT and CDR2 SNEGSKA (reference sequence). The CDR3 bases are TGCAGTGCCCACACTAATCGCGGGGGCGGTGAGCAGTTCTTC. It encodes CSAHTNRGGGEQFF.

There are a few counts of this clonotype. The chain combines TRBV5-1 with TRBJ2-7, with a tentative D call TRBD2 (5 bases). Germline V gives CDR1 SGHRS, CDR2 YFSETQ. Trimming removed 3 bases at V and 3 bases at J, with 10 bases between. CDR3 length: 13 residues. The CDR3 protein is CASSWGGSYEQYF. The CDR3 DNA is TGCGCCAGCAGCTGGGGTGGGAGCTACGAGCAGTACTTC. The variable domain in full, with the rest retrieved from reference TRBV5-1 and TRBJ2-7, is KAGVTQTPRYLIKTRGQQVTLSCSPISGHRSVSWYQQTPGQGLQFLFEYFSETQRNKGNFPGRFSGRQFSNSRSEMNVSTLELGDSALYLCASSWGGSYEQYFGPGTRLTVT.

This clonotype has just a few counts. The rearrangement links TRBV18 to TRBJ1-2, with 10 bases identical to TRBD1. The CDR3 runs to 13 residues. Germline CDR1 is KGHSH and CDR2 is LQKENI. The CDR3 sequence is CASNEGQGYGYTF. The CDR3 DNA sequence: TGTGCATCCAACGAGGGACAGGGGTATGGCTACACCTTC.

The rearrangement uses TRBV5-1 and TRBJ1-5; D ambiguous. There are 11 residues in the CDR3. Per germline, CDR1 SGHRS and CDR2 YFSETQ. The V and J ends lost 4 bases and 9 bases respectively, with 8 bases between them. The CDR3 region has the DNA TGCGCCAGCAGCAGGGTTCTGCCCCAGCATTTT. It yields the protein CASSRVLPQHF. Looking up the rest from reference TRBV5-1 and TRBJ1-5 gives the full variable domain: KAGVTQTPRYLIKTRGQQVTLSCSPISGHRSVSWYQQTPGQGLQFLFEYFSETQRNKGNFPGRFSGRQFSNSRSEMNVSTLELGDSALYLCASSRVLPQHFGDGTRLSIL.

The rearrangement joins TRBV7-3 to TRBJ2-3; 13 bases match TRBD2. V was pared by 5 bases and J by 7 bases, with 6 bases of the junction left unmatched. CDR3 length: 15 residues. Germline CDR1 is SGHTA and CDR2 is FQGTGA. CDR3 in DNA: TGTGCCAGCAGCCGAACTAGCGGGGGGGAAAATACGCAGTATTTT. Translating it yields CASSRTSGGENTQYF.

This clonotype was recorded a few times. The CDR3: CASSPDRGNQETQYF. The CDR3 DNA reads TGTGCCAGCAGTCCTGACAGGGGGAACCAAGAGACCCAGTACTTC. The rearrangement links TRBV6-5 to TRBJ2-5; 9 bases are a match to TRBD1. The V gene's germline CDR1 is MNHEY and CDR2 SVGAGI. There are 15 residues in the CDR3. The V gene end was trimmed by 5 bases and the J gene end by 0 bases; junction bases not matched to a gene: 4.

Turning to this clonotype: A read error is possible here, since a much larger clone lies one base away. The chain uses TRBV20-1 and TRBJ2-3, with D possibly matching TRBD2 (5 bases). This CDR3 is built from 16 residues. Germline V gene lookup returns CDR1 DFQATT and CDR2 SNEGSKA (reference sequence). The CDR3 DNA reads as TGCGGTGCTAGAGTGTCTAGCCCGACTAGCACAGATACGCAGTATTTT. Its translation: CGARVSSPTSTDTQYF.

The chain couples TRBV7-9 to TRBJ2-1, with D possibly TRBD1 on 6 matching bases. The V gene's germline CDR1 is SEHNR and CDR2 FQNEAQ (reference sequence). CDR3 size: 15 residues. V was cut by 6 bases and J by 4 bases, with 16 bases left in between. The CDR3 DNA reads TGTGCCAGCAGTTGGTGGGGGCCTACGTACAATGAGCAGTTCTTC. This codes for CASSWWGPTYNEQFF.

The chain couples TRBV4-1 to TRBJ2-7; 8 bases map to TRBD1. Trimming took 4 bases from V and 2 from J; bases not matched to a gene: 10. The germline V gene encodes CDR1 MGHRA and CDR2 YSYEKL. The length of the CDR3 is 16 residues. Here the CDR3 reads CASSRNPTGAAYEQYF. The CDR3 nucleotides are TGCGCCAGCAGCCGAAACCCGACAGGGGCCGCCTACGAGCAGTACTTC.

This clonotype was picked up a small number of times. This chain joins TRBV6-5 and TRBJ2-1; 11 bases align to TRBD1. The CDR3 extends over 15 amino acids. Unmatched junction bases numbered 6, after V lost 6 bases and J lost 5 bases. Germline assignment: CDR1 MNHEY and CDR2 SVGAGI. In nucleotides, the CDR3 is TGTGCCAGCAGATTCCCGGGACAGGGGGACAATGAGCAGTTCTTC. Its protein product is CASRFPGQGDNEQFF.

The chain joins TRBV4-2 to TRBJ2-5; 11 bases match TRBD2. The CDR3 spans 16 residues. After removal of 1 base from V and 4 bases from J, the junction contained 5 bases not matched to a gene. CDR1 LGHNA and CDR2 YNFKEQ come from the germline V gene. Here the CDR3 reads CASSQGGSGGAETQYF. Written as DNA, the CDR3 is TGTGCCAGCAGCCAAGGGGGTAGCGGGGGGGCAGAGACCCAGTACTTC.

The chain combines TRBV5-1 with TRBJ2-1; 9 bases fit TRBD2. Germline CDR1 and CDR2: SGHRS and YFSETQ. With 4 bases clipped from V and 3 bases from J, the junction kept 11 bases outside the gene matches. The CDR3 loop spans 17 amino acids. CDR3 sequence (DNA): TGCGCCAGCAGCCCCCGAACCGGGACTAGCCACTACAATGAGCAGTTCTTC. It translates to CASSPRTGTSHYNEQFF. Looking up the rest from reference TRBV5-1 and TRBJ2-1 gives the full variable domain: KAGVTQTPRYLIKTRGQQVTLSCSPISGHRSVSWYQQTPGQGLQFLFEYFSETQRNKGNFPGRFSGRQFSNSRSEMNVSTLELGDSALYLCASSPRTGTSHYNEQFFGPGTRLTVL.